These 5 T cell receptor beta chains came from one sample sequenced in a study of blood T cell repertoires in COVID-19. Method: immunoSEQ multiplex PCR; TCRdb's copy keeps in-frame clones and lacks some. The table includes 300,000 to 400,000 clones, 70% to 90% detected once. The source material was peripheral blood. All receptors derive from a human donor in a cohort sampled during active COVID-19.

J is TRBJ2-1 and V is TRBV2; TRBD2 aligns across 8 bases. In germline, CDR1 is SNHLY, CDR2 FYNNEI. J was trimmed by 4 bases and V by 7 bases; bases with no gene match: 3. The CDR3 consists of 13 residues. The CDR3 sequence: CASTGGQYNEQFF. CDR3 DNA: TGTGCCAGCACGGGGGGGCAATACAATGAGCAGTTCTTC.

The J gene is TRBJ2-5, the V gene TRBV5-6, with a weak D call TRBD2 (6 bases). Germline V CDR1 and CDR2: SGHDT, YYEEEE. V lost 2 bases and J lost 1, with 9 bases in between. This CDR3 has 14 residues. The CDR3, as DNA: TGTGCCAGCAGCTTCTCTAGCGCCCAAGAGACCCAGTACTTC. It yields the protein CASSFSSAQETQYF.

CDR3 region: CASSLEVGEGSYEQYF. The CDR3 DNA reads as TGCGCCAGCAGCTTGGAAGTCGGGGAGGGATCCTACGAGCAGTACTTC. The chain uses TRBV5-1 and TRBJ2-7, with 7 bases fitting TRBD2. The J segment lost 1 base and the V segment lost 0 bases, leaving 7 bases of the junction unmatched. The CDR3 sequence is 16 residues long. Germline loops: CDR1 SGHRS, CDR2 YFSETQ.

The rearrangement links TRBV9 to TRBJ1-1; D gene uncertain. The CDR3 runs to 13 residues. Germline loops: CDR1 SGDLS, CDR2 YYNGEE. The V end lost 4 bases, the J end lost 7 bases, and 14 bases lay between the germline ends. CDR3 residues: CASSQDRDGEAFF. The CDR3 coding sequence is TGTGCCAGCAGCCAGGATAGAGACGGTGAAGCTTTCTTT.

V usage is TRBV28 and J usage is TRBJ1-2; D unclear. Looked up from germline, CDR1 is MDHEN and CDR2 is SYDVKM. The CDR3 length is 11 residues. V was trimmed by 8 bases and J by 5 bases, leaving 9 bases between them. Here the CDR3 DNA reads TGTGCCAGCGTCGCGGGGTATGGCTACACCTTC. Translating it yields CASVAGYGYTF.